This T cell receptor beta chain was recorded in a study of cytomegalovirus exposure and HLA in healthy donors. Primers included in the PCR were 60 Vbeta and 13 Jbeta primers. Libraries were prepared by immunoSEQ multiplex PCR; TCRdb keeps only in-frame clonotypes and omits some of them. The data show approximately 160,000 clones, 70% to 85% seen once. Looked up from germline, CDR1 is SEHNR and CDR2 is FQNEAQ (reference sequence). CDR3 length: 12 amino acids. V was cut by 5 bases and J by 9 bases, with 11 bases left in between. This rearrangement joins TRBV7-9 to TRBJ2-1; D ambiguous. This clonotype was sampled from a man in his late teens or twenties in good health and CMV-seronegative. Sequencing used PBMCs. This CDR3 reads CASSPEGGEQFF. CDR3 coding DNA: TGTGCCAGCAGCCCTGAAGGCGGTGAGCAGTTCTTC.